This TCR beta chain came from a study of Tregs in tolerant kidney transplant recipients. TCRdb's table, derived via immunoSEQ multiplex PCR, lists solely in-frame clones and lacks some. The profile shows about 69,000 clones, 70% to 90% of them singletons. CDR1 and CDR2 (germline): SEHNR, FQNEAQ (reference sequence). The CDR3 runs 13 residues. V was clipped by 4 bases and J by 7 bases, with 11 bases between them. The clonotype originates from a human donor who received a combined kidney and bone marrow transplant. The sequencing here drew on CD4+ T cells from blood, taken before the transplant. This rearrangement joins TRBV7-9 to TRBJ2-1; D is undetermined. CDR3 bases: TGTGCCAGCAGCTCCGAGACGGGTAATGAGCAGTTCTTC. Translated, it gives CASSSETGNEQFF.